The 19 T cell receptor beta chains reported below all come from one sample, sequenced in a study of cytomegalovirus exposure and HLA in healthy donors. It was with 60 Vbeta and 13 Jbeta primers that the PCR ran. This table comes from immunoSEQ multiplex PCR, and its TCRdb copy is limited to in-frame clones, with some not included. Among over 150,000 clones listed, 80% were seen once. Sequencing used PBMCs. The source is a human donor in good health.

The chain has TRBV7-6 and TRBJ1-2; 9 bases are a match to TRBD1. J gave up 3 bases and V 5 bases, and 7 bases lay outside the gene matches. CDR3 size: 15 residues. The germline V gene has CDR1 SGHVS and CDR2 FNYEAQ. CDR3 nucleotide sequence: TGTGCCAGCAGCCCACCGGGACAGGGAGACTATGGCTACACCTTC. Translation: CASSPPGQGDYGYTF.

The J gene is TRBJ1-2, the V gene TRBV6-5; maybe TRBD1 (5 bases). V lost 0 bases, J lost 7 bases, and 15 bases lay in between. Looked up from germline, CDR1 is MNHEY and CDR2 is SVGAGI. The CDR3 sequence is 15 residues long. CDR3 sequence: CASSYSMAGYGGYTF. CDR3 DNA sequence: TGTGCCAGCAGTTACTCGATGGCAGGGTACGGTGGCTACACCTTC.

This clone was detected only once. The chain couples TRBV11-1 to TRBJ2-1; a possible D gene is TRBD2 (5 bases). The V gene's germline CDR1 is SGHAT and CDR2 FQDESV (reference sequence). This CDR3 comprises 13 residues. V lost 6 bases and J 6 bases, leaving 12 bases between the germline ends. CDR3 sequence: CASRALRGNEQFF. The CDR3 coding sequence is TGTGCCAGCAGGGCACTCCGGGGCAATGAGCAGTTCTTC.

The chain is built from TRBV4-1 and TRBJ1-1, with a possible D match to TRBD1 (5 bases). V lost 3 bases, J lost 1 base, and 12 bases lay in between. This CDR3 is built from 15 residues. Per the germline V gene, CDR1 is MGHRA and CDR2 is YSYEKL. CDR3 amino acids: CASSQGRQSNTEAFF. DNA for the CDR3: TGCGCCAGCAGCCAGGGTAGACAGTCGAACACTGAAGCTTTCTTT.

The rearrangement uses TRBV4-3 and TRBJ1-2, with D possibly TRBD1 on 5 matching bases. CDR1 and CDR2 (germline): LGHNA, YSLEER. The length of the CDR3 is 16 residues. The germline V and J ends were trimmed by 3 bases and 2 bases, with 16 bases remaining between them. The CDR3: CASSQPGSGVNYGYTF. CDR3 nucleotide sequence: TGCGCCAGCAGCCAGCCAGGATCGGGGGTAAACTATGGCTACACCTTC.

This sequence joins TRBV7-9 and TRBJ2-2; 10 positions agree with TRBD1. The CDR3 runs to 17 residues. The junction had 7 bases not matched to a gene; V was cut back by 4 bases and J by 2 bases. Germline CDR1 is SEHNR and CDR2 is FQNEAQ (reference sequence). CDR3 nucleotide sequence: TGTGCCAGCAGCTATAGAGGACAGGGGGGCAACACCGGGGAGCTGTTTTTT. As protein: CASSYRGQGGNTGELFF.

The chain is built from TRBV28 and TRBJ1-4, with D perhaps matching TRBD1 (5 bases). Trimming took off 7 bases at V and 6 bases at J, with 12 bases between the two ends. CDR1 is MDHEN and CDR2 is SYDVKM in the germline V gene. The CDR3 has 13 amino acids. The CDR3 sequence is CASIQGSDEKLFF. DNA of the CDR3: TGTGCCAGCATCCAGGGATCTGATGAAAAACTGTTTTTT.

The chain carries TRBV2 and TRBJ1-3; 7 nucleotides align to TRBD1. CDR1 and CDR2 (germline): SNHLY, FYNNEI. V was clipped by 0 bases and J by 1 base; unmatched bases: 6. This CDR3 spans 17 amino acids. The CDR3 loop reads CASSEANPGQSGNTIYF. CDR3 DNA sequence: TGTGCCAGCAGTGAAGCAAATCCGGGACAGTCTGGAAACACCATATATTTT.

The V gene is TRBV2, the J gene TRBJ1-2; 8 bases line up with TRBD1. Trimming at V came to 7 bases and at J to 0 bases, leaving 4 bases not matched to a gene. The CDR3 is 14 residues long. Germline V lookup: CDR1 SNHLY, CDR2 FYNNEI. CDR3 sequence: CASNLDRANYGYTF. The CDR3 DNA is TGTGCCAGCAACCTGGACAGGGCTAACTATGGCTACACCTTC.

The rearrangement joins TRBV11-3 to TRBJ1-2, with 11 positions matching TRBD1. Trimming cost V 5 bases and J 8 bases; bases outside gene matches: 13. Per the germline V gene, CDR1 is SGHNT and CDR2 is YENEEA. The CDR3 sequence is 16 residues long. The CDR3 DNA sequence: TGTGCCAGCAGCCCGAGCCTCGGACAGGGGGCCGGGGGCTACACCTTC. Residues: CASSPSLGQGAGGYTF.

The rearrangement uses TRBV6-5 and TRBJ1-2, with 9 positions matching TRBD1. V gave up 5 bases and J gave up 5 bases; unmatched junction bases: 9. The CDR3 length is 15 residues. Germline lookup yields CDR1 MNHEY and CDR2 SVGAGI. CDR3 residues: CASSKRRDRDYGYTF. The CDR3 region has the DNA TGTGCCAGCAGTAAACGCCGGGACAGGGATTATGGCTACACCTTC.

The chain carries TRBV25-1 and TRBJ2-1, with no clear D. The CDR3 runs 11 residues. The V end lost 8 bases, the J end lost 13 bases, and 15 bases lay between the germline ends. Germline V lookup: CDR1 MGHDK, CDR2 SYGVNS. The CDR3 sequence is CASFPLTPQFF. The CDR3 DNA sequence: TGTGCCAGCTTTCCTCTGACACCTCAGTTCTTC. The variable domain in full, with the rest retrieved from reference TRBV25-1 and TRBJ2-1, is EADIYQTPRYLVIGTGKKITLECSQTMGHDKMYWYQQDPGMELHLIHYSYGVNSTEKGDLSSESTVSRIRTEHFPLTLESARPSHTSQYLCASFPLTPQFFGPGTRLTVL.

The CDR3 nucleotides read TGTGCCACCAGGACAGGGGCTTTTTCCGAGCAGTACTTC. Its protein is CATRTGAFSEQYF. The chain uses TRBV15 and TRBJ2-7; 8 nucleotides match TRBD1. Germline lookup yields CDR1 LNHNV and CDR2 YYDKDF (reference sequence). V shed 6 bases and J 6 bases; nucleotides not matched to a gene: 7. CDR3 size: 13 residues.

The chain has TRBV10-2 and TRBJ1-2, with D maybe TRBD1 (5 bases). Germline CDR1 and CDR2: WSHSY and SAAADI. With 2 bases removed from V and 8 bases from J, the gap between germline ends came to 12 bases. The CDR3 contains 13 residues. The CDR3 sequence: CASSEDSVGGYTF. For the CDR3, the DNA is TGCGCCAGCAGTGAGGACAGTGTGGGCGGCTACACCTTC.

The CDR3 loop reads CASSLGGVYEQYF. Written as DNA, the CDR3 is TGTGCCAGCAGCTTAGGAGGAGTTTACGAGCAGTACTTC. V is TRBV7-8 and J is TRBJ2-7; D gene unclear. This CDR3 is 13 amino acids long. Germline V gene lookup returns CDR1 SGHVS and CDR2 FQNEAQ. Trimming took off 1 base at V and 4 bases at J, with 8 bases between the two ends.

The chain combines TRBV7-3 with TRBJ1-1; tentatively, D is TRBD1 (5 bases). V shed 1 base and J shed 4 bases, with 13 bases lying between them. This CDR3 is built from 15 residues. The germline V gene has CDR1 SGHTA and CDR2 FQGTGA. CDR3 sequence reads: CASSLKGTGFTEAFF. Here the CDR3 DNA reads TGTGCCAGCAGCTTAAAGGGCACAGGTTTCACTGAAGCTTTCTTT.

The V call is TRBV25-1, the J call TRBJ2-5, with 9 bases lining up with TRBD1. The length of the CDR3 is 16 residues. V lost 3 bases to trimming and J lost 5 bases; unmatched junction nucleotides: 10. The germline CDR1 and CDR2 sequences are MGHDK and SYGVNS. As DNA, the CDR3 is TGTGCCAGCAGTGACCCCCGGGACAGGGTTGGGGAGACCCAGTACTTC. It translates to CASSDPRDRVGETQYF.

J is TRBJ1-1 and V is TRBV6-5, with a possible D match to TRBD1 (5 bases). From germline, CDR1 is MNHEY and CDR2 SVGAGI. Between the trimmed V and J ends, which lost 6 bases and 4 bases, there was a span of 12 bases. The CDR3 contains 13 residues. The CDR3 DNA sequence: TGTGCCAGCAGCCGGGGGGTAGTCACTGAAGCTTTCTTT. It is translated as CASSRGVVTEAFF.

The rearrangement joins TRBV15 to TRBJ1-1; 9 bases map to TRBD1. After removal of 3 bases from V and 1 base from J, the junction contained 9 bases not matched to a gene. This CDR3 has 17 residues. Germline values: CDR1 LNHNV, CDR2 YYDKDF (reference sequence). The CDR3 region is CATSRGYGTGKNTEAFF. CDR3 DNA: TGTGCCACCAGCAGGGGCTACGGGACAGGGAAGAACACTGAAGCTTTCTTT.